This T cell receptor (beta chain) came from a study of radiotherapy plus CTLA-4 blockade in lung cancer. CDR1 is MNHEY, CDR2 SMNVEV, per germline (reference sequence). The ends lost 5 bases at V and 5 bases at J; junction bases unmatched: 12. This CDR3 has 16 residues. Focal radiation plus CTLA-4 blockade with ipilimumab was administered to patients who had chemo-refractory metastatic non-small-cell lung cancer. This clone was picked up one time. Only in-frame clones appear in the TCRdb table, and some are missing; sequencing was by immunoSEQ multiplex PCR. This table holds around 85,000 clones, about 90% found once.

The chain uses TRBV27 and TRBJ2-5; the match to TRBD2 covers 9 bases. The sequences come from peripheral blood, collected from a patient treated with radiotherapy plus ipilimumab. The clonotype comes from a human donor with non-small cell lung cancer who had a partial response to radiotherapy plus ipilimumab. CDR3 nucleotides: TGTGCCAGCAGTCCTAGCGGGACGACGCCCCGGGAGACCCAGTACTTC. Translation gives CASSPSGTTPRETQYF.